The source of this T cell receptor (beta chain) is a study of cytomegalovirus exposure and HLA in healthy donors. Study-level results: In a later analysis, HLA-C alleles had the fewest associated TCRs, DRB1 alleles the most.

The CDR3 sequence is 17 residues long. Trimming at V came to 10 bases and at J to 2 bases, leaving 17 bases not matched to a gene. Germline CDR1 reads MNHEY; CDR2 reads SMNVEV (reference sequence). A word on this clone: The antigen is undetermined.

The primer mix had 60 Vbeta and 13 Jbeta primers. Per the authors' pipeline: A follow-up analysis tallied 70 million to 80 million unique TCR beta chains, 9 million to 11 million shared. Using immunoSEQ multiplex PCR, the repertoire was profiled, and TCRdb retains in-frame clones only, with some absent. V, J and clone size derive from that table, while D and trimming were established from the DNA sequence. Its listing shows 87,000 or so clones. Source material: PBMCs. The sequence came from a man aged 45-60 years in good health and CMV-seropositive. The chain recombines TRBV27 with TRBJ2-7; 10 bases are a match to TRBD1. The CDR3 reads CAKDTGTGERNPYEQYF. DNA of the CDR3: TGTGCCAAAGACACCGGGACAGGGGAGCGGAACCCCTACGAGCAGTACTTC.